These 22 T cell receptor beta chains were all obtained from the same sample, sequenced in a study of CD8 T cells in ankylosing spondylitis. From the 5' RACE reads, TCRdb called clonotypes with MiXCR, one entry per CDR3 protein. The sample yields about 700,000 distinct CDR3 sequences, 19% seen once. Findings and limits, study-wide: The study identified a TCR beta motif of under ten highly homologous variants that appeared characteristic of ankylosing spondylitis blood.

The antigens these receptors bind are not known. Sample: blood, either unsorted or a sorted T cell fraction (not recorded which). Receptor source: a male donor with ankylosing spondylitis.

V is TRBV5-6 and J is TRBJ2-7; unclear D gene. Per germline, CDR1 SGHDT and CDR2 YYEEEE. V was cut by 2 bases and J by 4 bases, with 10 bases left in between. The CDR3 is 13 amino acids. The CDR3 sequence is CASSFSSGYEQYF. In DNA form, the CDR3 reads TGTGCCAGCAGCTTCAGTTCCGGGTACGAGCAGTACTTC.

This clonotype was detected only a few times. The V call is TRBV4-1, the J call TRBJ1-1, with TRBD1 matching over 8 bases. Germline-derived CDR1 and CDR2 are MGHRA and YSYEKL. V was clipped by 4 bases and J by 3 bases; unmatched bases: 7. The CDR3 contains 15 residues. Here the CDR3 reads CASSLHLQGDTEAFF. CDR3 nucleotides: TGCGCCAGCAGCCTACATTTACAGGGGGACACTGAAGCTTTCTTT.

The rearrangement links TRBV5-1 to TRBJ2-1, with 14 bases identical to TRBD2. CDR1 is SGHRS and CDR2 is YFSETQ in the germline V gene. V lost 0 bases, J lost 8 bases, and 13 bases stayed unmatched. The CDR3 covers 19 residues. The CDR3 nucleotides read TGCGCCAGCAGCTTGGAACCGGGACTAGCGGGAGCCGCCGGCGATGAGCAGTTCTTC. As protein: CASSLEPGLAGAAGDEQFF. The full variable domain, in which reference TRBV5-1 and TRBJ2-1 provide the parts outside the CDR3, is KAGVTQTPRYLIKTRGQQVTLSCSPISGHRSVSWYQQTPGQGLQFLFEYFSETQRNKGNFPGRFSGRQFSNSRSEMNVSTLELGDSALYLCASSLEPGLAGAAGDEQFFGPGTRLTVL.

This clonotype was detected a few times. The CDR3 spells CSVITGNEKLFF. As DNA, the CDR3 is TGCAGCGTGATCACAGGGAATGAAAAACTGTTTTTT. The chain recombines TRBV29-1 with TRBJ1-4, with D tentatively TRBD1 (6 bases). V lost 6 bases, J lost 5 bases, and 10 bases lay in between. The CDR3 is 12 residues long. The germline CDR1 and CDR2 sequences are SQVTM and ANQGSEA.

The table lists this clonotype with a few counts. In nucleotides, the CDR3 is TGCGCCAGCAGCGAGGAAGGAGCTCCCCTCTACAATGAGCAGTTCTTC. Translating gives CASSEEGAPLYNEQFF. The chain carries TRBV5-1 and TRBJ2-1; D ambiguous. CDR1 is SGHRS, CDR2 YFSETQ, per germline. V was clipped by 4 bases and J by 3 bases, with 17 bases between them. The CDR3 is 16 residues long. Full variable domain (outside the CDR3, taken from reference TRBV5-1 and TRBJ2-1): KAGVTQTPRYLIKTRGQQVTLSCSPISGHRSVSWYQQTPGQGLQFLFEYFSETQRNKGNFPGRFSGRQFSNSRSEMNVSTLELGDSALYLCASSEEGAPLYNEQFFGPGTRLTVL.

V gene TRBV7-9 combines with J gene TRBJ2-7; TRBD2 agrees at 12 bases. The CDR3 runs to 16 residues. J was trimmed by 2 bases and V by 5 bases; bases with no gene match: 7. CDR1 is SEHNR, CDR2 FQNEAQ, per germline (reference sequence). The CDR3, as DNA: TGTGCCAGCAGCCCGGGACTAGCGGGCCGAACCTACGAGCAGTACTTC. Residues: CASSPGLAGRTYEQYF. The variable domain in full, completed from reference TRBV7-9 and TRBJ2-7, reads DTGVSQNPRHKITKRGQNVTFRCDPISEHNRLYWYRQTLGQGPEFLTYFQNEAQLEKSRLLSDRFSAERPKGSFSTLEIQRTEQGDSAMYLCASSPGLAGRTYEQYFGPGTRLTVT.

The genes are TRBV9 and TRBJ2-2; TRBD1 agrees at 9 bases. The V gene end was trimmed by 4 bases and the J gene end by 7 bases; junction bases not matched to a gene: 11. The germline gives CDR1 SGDLS, CDR2 YYNGEE. The CDR3 is 16 residues long. CDR3 protein: CASSPRDRVRGGELFF. The CDR3 DNA follows: TGTGCCAGCAGCCCCAGGGACAGGGTTAGAGGCGGGGAGCTGTTTTTT.

V is TRBV4-3 and J is TRBJ2-1, with 7 bases matching TRBD2. The junction had 1 base not matched to a gene; V was cut back by 1 base and J by 4 bases. The CDR3 sequence is 14 residues long. Per the germline V gene, CDR1 is LGHNA and CDR2 is YSLEER. CDR3 in amino acids: CASSQGAGYNEQFF. As DNA, the CDR3 is TGCGCCAGCAGCCAAGGAGCGGGGTACAATGAGCAGTTCTTC.

The gene calls are TRBV7-9 and TRBJ2-7; weak D call: TRBD1 (6 bases). V was pared by 5 bases and J by 4 bases, with 21 bases between. Germline V gene lookup returns CDR1 SEHNR and CDR2 FQNEAQ (reference sequence). The CDR3 has 16 amino acids. The CDR3 sequence: CASSHWTERLPYEQYF. CDR3 bases: TGTGCCAGCAGCCATTGGACAGAAAGGCTCCCGTACGAGCAGTACTTC.

This sequence joins TRBV12-3 or TRBV12-4 and TRBJ1-2, with unresolved D. Trimming cost V 7 bases and J 0 bases, with 9 bases left between them. The CDR3 has 13 residues. The CDR3 sequence is CASTSQSNYGYTF. The CDR3 region has the DNA TGTGCCAGCACCTCACAGTCTAACTATGGCTACACCTTC.

This clonotype turned up a few times. V gene TRBV5-1 combines with J gene TRBJ2-1; 13 positions agree with TRBD2. The CDR3 has 20 residues. Germline CDR1 and CDR2: SGHRS and YFSETQ. V lost 0 bases and J lost 4; bases outside the gene matches: 13. As DNA, the CDR3 is TGCGCCAGCAGCTTGGTTTCCCTGACTAGCGGGGGGAATAGATACAATGAGCAGTTCTTC. This translates into CASSLVSLTSGGNRYNEQFF.

The rearrangement links TRBV9 to TRBJ1-1; D ambiguous. V shed 0 bases and J shed 4 bases, with 16 bases lying between them. The CDR3 sequence is 16 residues long. Germline loops: CDR1 SGDLS, CDR2 YYNGEE. The CDR3 loop is CASSVVPEGWATEAFF. CDR3 bases: TGTGCCAGCAGCGTAGTACCCGAGGGCTGGGCCACTGAAGCTTTCTTT.

The chain joins TRBV4-1 to TRBJ2-1, with 9 bases fitting TRBD1. Unmatched junction bases numbered 3, after V lost 2 bases and J lost 7 bases. Per the germline V gene, CDR1 is MGHRA and CDR2 is YSYEKL. The CDR3 is made up of 14 amino acids. The CDR3 bases are TGCGCCAGCAGCCAAAGACAGGGGGGGAATGAGCAGTTCTTC. Its protein product is CASSQRQGGNEQFF.

This clonotype was counted a few times. The chain recombines TRBV6-1 with TRBJ2-2; D may be TRBD1 (6 bases). CDR1 and CDR2 (germline): MNHNS, SASEGT. The CDR3 runs 15 residues. V was cut by 6 bases and J by 1 base, with 12 bases left in between. The CDR3 here is CASRPTGLNTGELFF. The CDR3 coding sequence is TGTGCCAGCAGGCCCACAGGGCTGAACACCGGGGAGCTGTTTTTT.

CDR3 DNA sequence: TGCGCCAGCAGCCAGGACAGGGGGCGCGGGGCTTTCTTT. This translates into CASSQDRGRGAFF. This chain connects TRBV5-1 to TRBJ1-1; the match to TRBD1 covers 11 bases. The CDR3 is 13 amino acids. Germline V gene data show CDR1 as SGHRS and CDR2 as YFSETQ. The junction had 7 bases not matched to a gene; V was cut back by 4 bases and J by 11 bases.

In its sample, this clonotype was seen a few times. CDR3 in DNA: TGCGCCAGCAGCCAAGATATAAGCGGGAGTTCCACAGATACGCAGTATTTT. This translates into CASSQDISGSSTDTQYF. The V gene is TRBV4-3, the J gene TRBJ2-3, with 8 bases lining up with TRBD2. Trimming removed 0 bases from V and 2 bases from J; junction bases left unmatched: 7. Germline CDR1 and CDR2: LGHNA and YSLEER. This CDR3 spans 17 amino acids.

This clonotype was seen many times. The chain has TRBV5-1 and TRBJ1-5; 7 positions agree with TRBD1. The CDR3 has 15 amino acids. Unmatched junction bases numbered 7, after V lost 4 bases and J lost 3 bases. Germline-derived CDR1 and CDR2 are SGHRS and YFSETQ. CDR3 amino acids: CASSPGTENNQPQHF. The DNA of the CDR3 is TGCGCCAGCAGCCCCGGGACAGAAAACAATCAGCCCCAGCATTTT.

The chain carries TRBV20-1 and TRBJ2-1; D remains unclear. Trimming removed 2 bases at V and 2 bases at J, with 19 bases between. The CDR3 consists of 17 residues. The V gene's germline CDR1 is DFQATT and CDR2 SNEGSKA (reference sequence). Written as DNA, the CDR3 is TGCAGTGCTAGATCGGATGTAGGCAGGTTTGCCTACAATGAGCAGTTCTTC. The encoded protein is CSARSDVGRFAYNEQFF.

J is TRBJ1-5 and V is TRBV20-1; D gene uncertain. V was shortened by 2 bases and J by 1 base, with 12 bases between the two germline ends. The CDR3 consists of 15 residues. CDR1 DFQATT and CDR2 SNEGSKA come from the germline V gene (reference sequence). This CDR3 reads CSARLPGRSNQPQHF. CDR3 DNA sequence: TGCAGTGCTAGATTGCCGGGGAGGAGCAATCAGCCCCAGCATTTT.

This clonotype was seen a handful of times. The chain recombines TRBV12-3 or TRBV12-4 with TRBJ2-1, with D unresolved. With 6 bases removed from V and 3 bases from J, the gap between germline ends came to 12 bases. The CDR3 runs to 14 residues. CDR3 loop: CASSPARIYNEQFF. For the CDR3, the DNA is TGTGCCAGCAGCCCCGCTAGGATCTACAATGAGCAGTTCTTC.

This chain links TRBV14 with TRBJ1-1; D gene uncertain. CDR3 size: 14 residues. V lost 4 bases and J 3 bases, leaving 12 bases between the germline ends. CDR1 is SGHDN, CDR2 FVKESK, per germline. The CDR3 here is CASSPLAGYTEAFF. CDR3 nucleotide sequence: TGTGCCAGCAGCCCATTGGCGGGTTACACTGAAGCTTTCTTT.

V gene TRBV5-1 combines with J gene TRBJ2-5, with 8 bases fitting TRBD1. The CDR3 is made up of 15 amino acids. The germline CDR1 and CDR2 sequences are SGHRS and YFSETQ. Trimming took 3 bases from V and 1 from J; bases not matched to a gene: 5. This CDR3 reads CASSWYRGSQETQYF. The CDR3 coding sequence is TGCGCCAGCAGCTGGTACAGGGGGTCCCAAGAGACCCAGTACTTC. The complete variable domain, with remaining parts taken from reference TRBV5-1 and TRBJ2-5, reads KAGVTQTPRYLIKTRGQQVTLSCSPISGHRSVSWYQQTPGQGLQFLFEYFSETQRNKGNFPGRFSGRQFSNSRSEMNVSTLELGDSALYLCASSWYRGSQETQYFGPGTRLLVL.